A single sample is the source of the 2 T cell receptor beta chains below, sequenced in a study of Graves' ophthalmopathy and Graves' hyperthyroidism. Amplification targeted the TCR beta CDR3 regions, with RNA transcripts as the source material. The library came from an HTBI-primed first-round RT-PCR and a second-round multiplex PCR. TCRdb passed the multiplex PCR reads through MiXCR, listing each CDR3 protein once. The sample includes 1 million to 1.3 million distinct CDR3 sequences, about 38% seen only once; the top ten take around 10%. The sequenced material came from peripheral blood or thyroid tissue (not recorded which). Receptor source: an adult man with Graves' hyperthyroidism.

This clonotype was counted a single time. V is TRBV7-2 and J is TRBJ2-2; the D is unclear. Per germline, CDR1 SGHTA and CDR2 FQGNSA. V lost 5 bases and J lost 4, with 11 bases in between. The CDR3 spans 14 residues. The CDR3 region is CASSQDLSTGELFF. Here the CDR3 DNA reads TGTGCCAGCAGCCAAGACTTAAGCACCGGGGAGCTGTTTTTT.

This clonotype was detected ten times or more. Written as DNA, the CDR3 is TGTGCCAGCAAAGTAGGCATTTCGGTGGAGTCCGGGGAGCTGTTTTTT. Translation: CASKVGISVESGELFF. The V call is TRBV2, the J call TRBJ2-2; D is ambiguous. CDR3 length: 16 residues. Per the germline V gene, CDR1 is SNHLY and CDR2 is FYNNEI. V was cut by 7 bases and J by 6 bases, with 21 bases left in between. Full variable domain (rest looked up from reference TRBV2 and TRBJ2-2): EPEVTQTPSHQVTQMGQEVILRCVPISNHLYFYWYRQILGQKVEFLVSFYNNEISEKSEIFDDQFSVERPDGSNFTLKIRSTKLEDSAMYFCASKVGISVESGELFFGEGSRLTVL.